One T cell receptor beta chain is described in this entry. RNA was isolated and reverse transcribed to cDNA, the sequencing template. Assay: immunoSEQ multiplex PCR; the TCRdb copy retains only in-frame clones and omits some. Of about 130,000 clones in the sample, around 50% are singletons; the top ten hold roughly 6.7%. The length of the CDR3 is 15 residues. The germline gives CDR1 SGHRS, CDR2 YFSETQ. Trimming cost V 0 bases and J 4 bases, with 12 bases left between them. These data are taken from a study of CD8+ T cells in alopecia areata. The sequence derives from a human donor with alopecia areata. The rearrangement uses TRBV5-1 and TRBJ2-3; D uncertain. The sample here was CD4+ T cells sorted from blood, taken at week 0. The CDR3 nucleotides are TGCGCCAGCAGCTTGGTCGGCTCAGCACCAGATACGCAGTATTTT. This encodes CASSLVGSAPDTQYF.